This entry lists 15 T cell receptor beta chains sequenced from one sample in a study of response to subunit inactivated influenza vaccine. MiXCR was run by TCRdb on the RT-PCR reads, yielding one entry per CDR3 protein. The repertoire holds over 650,000 distinct CDR3 sequences, around a sixth seen once, with roughly a tenth in the top ten. The sample in question was PBMCs from blood, obtained less than 6 days after vaccination. These receptors all stem from a man aged 45 to 65 who received an inactivated influenza vaccine.

This clonotype was seen only a few times. The genes are TRBV14 and TRBJ1-2; D is ambiguous. This CDR3 contains 13 residues. Germline CDR1 reads SGHDN; CDR2 reads FVKESK. V lost 1 base, J lost 5 bases, and 8 bases lay in between. Here the CDR3 DNA reads TGTGCCAGCAGCCAAGGCCTTCTTTATGGCTACACCTTC. It translates to CASSQGLLYGYTF.

J is TRBJ2-7 and V is TRBV6-1, with 11 bases fitting TRBD2. V gave up 6 bases and J gave up 3 bases; unmatched junction bases: 7. The CDR3 loop spans 15 amino acids. The germline gives CDR1 MNHNS, CDR2 SASEGT. In nucleotides, the CDR3 is TGTGCCAGCAGAAAGACTAGCGGGGACATCTACGAGCAGTACTTC. This codes for CASRKTSGDIYEQYF.

This clonotype was seen at least ten times. The chain has TRBV29-1 and TRBJ1-2; the D is unclear. Trimming took 2 bases from V and 4 from J, leaving 8 bases between them. Germline CDR1 SQVTM, CDR2 ANQGSEA. CDR3 length equals 12 residues. The CDR3 sequence: CSVERPAYGYTF. The CDR3 DNA follows: TGCAGCGTTGAAAGGCCAGCCTATGGCTACACCTTC.

This chain links TRBV12-3 or TRBV12-4 with TRBJ2-1, with TRBD2 as a possible D gene (7 bases). Trimming left V 6 bases short and J 0 bases short, with 15 bases between. The CDR3 has 16 residues. This CDR3 reads CASSQRGGGSYNEQFF. The DNA of the CDR3 is TGTGCCAGCAGCCAGAGGGGAGGGGGCTCCTACAATGAGCAGTTCTTC.

The chain couples TRBV6-1 to TRBJ1-1; D is unresolved. This CDR3 has 13 amino acids. Germline-derived CDR1 and CDR2 are MNHNS and SASEGT. V was shortened by 5 bases and J by 1 base, with 8 bases between the two germline ends. The CDR3 DNA follows: TGTGCCAGCAGTAGACGGGCGAACACTGAAGCTTTCTTT. As protein: CASSRRANTEAFF.

The genes are TRBV15 and TRBJ2-5; D is undetermined. The CDR3 totals 13 residues. The germline V and J ends were trimmed by 0 bases and 4 bases, with 6 bases remaining between them. Germline V lookup: CDR1 LNHNV, CDR2 YYDKDF (reference sequence). The DNA for the CDR3 is TGTGCCACCAGCAGAGATCCGGCAGAGACCCAGTACTTC. It codes for CATSRDPAETQYF.

This clonotype came up a few times. This chain links TRBV20-1 with TRBJ2-3; 8 bases are shared with TRBD2. The CDR3 totals 18 residues. Germline CDR1 and CDR2: DFQATT and SNEGSKA (reference sequence). The trim removed 3 bases at V and 2 bases at J, leaving 16 bases unmatched. The DNA for the CDR3 is TGCAGTGCTAGGCGGCAGGGAATTAGCGGGGCCCACACAGATACGCAGTATTTT. Amino acid sequence: CSARRQGISGAHTDTQYF.

This clonotype has a count of ten or more. The rearrangement uses TRBV9 and TRBJ2-3; 10 bases map to TRBD1. From germline, CDR1 is SGDLS and CDR2 YYNGEE. This CDR3 spans 14 amino acids. Trimming cost V 6 bases and J 6 bases; bases outside gene matches: 7. The CDR3 region is CASTRQGARDTQYF. CDR3 nucleotides: TGTGCCAGCACTCGACAGGGGGCAAGGGATACGCAGTATTTT. Full variable domain (outside the CDR3, taken from reference TRBV9 and TRBJ2-3): DSGVTQTPKHLITATGQRVTLRCSPRSGDLSVYWYQQSLDQGLQFLIQYYNGEERAKGNILERFSAQQFPDLHSELNLSSLELGDSALYFCASTRQGARDTQYFGPGTRLTVL.

This clonotype was found a few times. CDR3 DNA: TGCGCCAGCAGCCAAGATTACAGCCCTAGCACAGATACGCAGTATTTT. Encoded protein: CASSQDYSPSTDTQYF. This sequence joins TRBV4-1 and TRBJ2-3; no definite D call. Germline CDR1 is MGHRA and CDR2 is YSYEKL. The CDR3 totals 16 residues. V lost 0 bases and J 0 bases, leaving 10 bases between the germline ends.

A remark on this clonotype: Its ends do not fully match the called genes, so a read error is possible. This rearrangement joins TRBV24-1 to TRBJ2-7; a weak D match, TRBD2 (6 bases). CDR1 KGHDR and CDR2 SFDVKD come from the germline V gene. The CDR3 has 15 amino acids. The CDR3 DNA reads TGTGCCACCAGGACCGGGACTCACGGGCGGTACGATCAGTACTTC. Its translation: CATRTGTHGRYDQYF.

This clonotype was counted only a few times. The chain recombines TRBV6-5 with TRBJ2-1; either TRBD1 or TRBD2 may fit D (5 bases each). Germline V CDR1 and CDR2: MNHEY, SVGAGI. There are 17 residues in the CDR3. Trimming pared 0 bases from V and 9 bases from J, leaving 21 bases between. CDR3 DNA: TGTGCCAGCAGTTACTCGATAGTGAGGGGATGGTTTGCTGAGCAGTTCTTC. This gives the protein CASSYSIVRGWFAEQFF.

This clonotype was found a few times. The genes are TRBV11-2 and TRBJ2-1, with 12 bases lining up with TRBD2. V lost 0 bases, J lost 4 bases, and 4 bases stayed unmatched. Germline V gene data show CDR1 as SGHAT and CDR2 as FQNNGV. The CDR3 is 17 residues long. CDR3: CASSLERTSGKYNEQFF. CDR3 bases: TGTGCCAGCAGCTTAGAGAGGACTAGCGGGAAGTACAATGAGCAGTTCTTC.

This chain connects TRBV27 to TRBJ2-5; 11 positions match TRBD2. V was pared by 11 bases and J by 13 bases, with 9 bases of the junction left unmatched. This CDR3 comprises 11 residues. Germline assignment: CDR1 MNHEY and CDR2 SMNVEV (reference sequence). CDR3 amino acids: CAVIAGGVRYF. DNA for the CDR3: TGTGCCGTTATAGCGGGAGGGGTCCGGTACTTC.

This clonotype was counted a few times. This rearrangement joins TRBV7-2 to TRBJ1-2, with 7 bases lining up with TRBD1. V lost 5 bases to trimming and J lost 10 bases; unmatched junction nucleotides: 16. The CDR3 contains 15 residues. Germline CDR1 and CDR2: SGHTA and FQGNSA. The CDR3: CASSPTYETGKVYTF. As DNA, the CDR3 is TGTGCCAGCAGCCCCACCTACGAGACAGGGAAGGTCTACACCTTC.

V and J are TRBV9 and TRBJ2-1, with 8 bases matching TRBD2. The CDR3 consists of 15 residues. CDR1 is SGDLS and CDR2 is YYNGEE in the germline V gene. The trim removed 0 bases at V and 9 bases at J, leaving 8 bases unmatched. The CDR3 reads CASSVASGSLGEQFF. The CDR3 coding sequence is TGTGCCAGCAGCGTAGCCAGCGGGAGCCTCGGTGAGCAGTTCTTC.